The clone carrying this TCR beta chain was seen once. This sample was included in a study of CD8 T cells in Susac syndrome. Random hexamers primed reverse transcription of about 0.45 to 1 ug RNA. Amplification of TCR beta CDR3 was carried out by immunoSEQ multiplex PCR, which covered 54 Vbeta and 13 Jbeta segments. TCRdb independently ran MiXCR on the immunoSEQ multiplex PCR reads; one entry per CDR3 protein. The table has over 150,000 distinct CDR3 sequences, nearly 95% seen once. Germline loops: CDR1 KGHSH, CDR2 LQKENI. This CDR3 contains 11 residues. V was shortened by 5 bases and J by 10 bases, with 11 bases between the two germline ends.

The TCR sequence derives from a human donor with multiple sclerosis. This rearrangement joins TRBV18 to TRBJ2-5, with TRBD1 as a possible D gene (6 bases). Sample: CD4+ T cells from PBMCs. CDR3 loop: CASSSQGDQYF. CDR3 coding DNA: TGTGCCAGCTCATCACAGGGAGACCAGTACTTC.